One sample yielded the 22 T cell receptor beta chains listed below, sequenced in a study of blood T cell repertoires in COVID-19. Clones were read by immunoSEQ multiplex PCR, and TCRdb kept only the in-frame ones, dropping some. The sample holds roughly 30,000 clones, 84% seen once. The sample consisted of peripheral blood. The receptors shown here come from a man older than 75 with active COVID-19.

The chain couples TRBV6-1 to TRBJ2-3; tentatively, D is TRBD2 (6 bases). Trimming removed 2 bases from V and 0 bases from J, with 12 bases in between. In germline, CDR1 is MNHNS, CDR2 SASEGT. The CDR3 totals 16 residues. The CDR3 loop is CASSELPGTSTDTQYF. Written as DNA, the CDR3 is TGTGCCAGCAGTGAATTACCCGGGACTAGCACAGATACGCAGTATTTT.

V usage is TRBV5-1 and J usage is TRBJ2-5; D not certain. The V and J ends lost 1 base and 0 bases respectively, with 7 bases between them. CDR1 and CDR2 (germline): SGHRS, YFSETQ. The CDR3 is 14 amino acids. The CDR3 loop reads CASSLFRDQETQYF. CDR3 DNA sequence: TGCGCCAGCAGCTTGTTCCGAGACCAAGAGACCCAGTACTTC.

This chain uses TRBV19 with TRBJ2-3, with 9 bases matching TRBD2. The CDR3 contains 16 residues. CDR1 LNHDA and CDR2 SQIVND come from the germline V gene (reference sequence). J lost 1 base, V lost 4 bases, and 6 bases had no gene match. The CDR3 here is CASSTGGLAGTDTQYF. CDR3 coding DNA: TGTGCCAGTAGTACGGGGGGACTAGCTGGCACAGATACGCAGTATTTT.

The chain couples TRBV5-1 to TRBJ2-2, with a possible D match to TRBD1 (6 bases). In germline, CDR1 is SGHRS, CDR2 YFSETQ. The CDR3 sequence is 17 residues long. Between the trimmed V and J ends, which lost 4 bases and 0 bases, there was a span of 16 bases. The CDR3 DNA sequence: TGCGCCAGCAGCAAGGGACAAGTTAATGCGAACACCGGGGAGCTGTTTTTT. Translating gives CASSKGQVNANTGELFF.

The chain has TRBV30 and TRBJ1-3, with D possibly being TRBD1 (6 bases). The CDR3 is 12 residues long. Germline CDR1 reads GTSNPN; CDR2 reads SVGIG (reference sequence). V was pared by 3 bases and J by 7 bases, with 10 bases between. The CDR3 DNA is TGTGCCTGGAGCCCCACAGGGAACACCATATATTTT. It encodes CAWSPTGNTIYF.

The chain has TRBV11-3 and TRBJ2-3; TRBD1 matches 10 bases. The CDR3 has 14 residues. V was clipped by 3 bases and J by 8 bases; unmatched bases: 5. Germline CDR1 and CDR2: SGHNT and YENEEA. The CDR3 DNA sequence: TGTGCCAGCAGCTTGGGACAGGGGTACGGTACGCAGTATTTT. This encodes CASSLGQGYGTQYF.

The gene calls are TRBV10-3 and TRBJ2-2, with 8 bases fitting TRBD2. In germline, CDR1 is ENHRY, CDR2 SYGVKD. The CDR3 consists of 15 residues. The ends lost 11 bases at V and 2 bases at J; junction bases unmatched: 10. The CDR3 is CAPGRGVLNTGELFF. CDR3 nucleotides: TGTGCCCCGGGGCGGGGGGTCCTTAACACCGGGGAGCTGTTTTTT.

J is TRBJ1-5 and V is TRBV27; D unclear. The ends were cut back, 2 bases at V and 4 bases at J, with 12 bases in the middle. Per germline, CDR1 MNHEY and CDR2 SMNVEV (reference sequence). This CDR3 is built from 15 residues. The CDR3 spells CASSLTRMGNQPQHF. The CDR3 DNA is TGTGCCAGCAGTTTAACCAGGATGGGTAATCAGCCCCAGCATTTT.

CDR3: CASSLSLSYEQYF. The CDR3 DNA reads as TGTGCCAGCAGTTTGAGTCTCTCCTACGAGCAGTACTTC. The V and J genes are TRBV12-3 or TRBV12-4 and TRBJ2-7, with D unresolved. The V and J ends lost 3 bases and 0 bases respectively, with 6 bases between them. The CDR3 runs 13 residues.

The rearrangement uses TRBV5-5 and TRBJ2-7; no definite D call. The CDR3 loop spans 13 amino acids. Trimming shortened V by 3 bases and J by 4 bases, and 11 bases separated the two germline ends. CDR1 is SGHKS, CDR2 YYEKEE, per germline (reference sequence). For the CDR3, the DNA is TGTGCCAGCAGCTCCACTATAGATTACGAGCAGTACTTC. Its translation: CASSSTIDYEQYF.

The rearrangement uses TRBV19 and TRBJ2-3, with 8 bases that match TRBD2. V trimming: 4 bases; J trimming: 0 bases; junction bases outside the gene matches: 9. This CDR3 is built from 17 residues. Germline assignment: CDR1 LNHDA and CDR2 SQIVND (reference sequence). The CDR3 sequence is CASSRLGLGPSTDTQYF. The CDR3 DNA follows: TGTGCCAGTAGTAGGTTGGGACTAGGGCCGAGCACAGATACGCAGTATTTT.

The J gene is TRBJ2-7, the V gene TRBV5-1; D possibly corresponds to TRBD1 (6 bases). Germline assignment: CDR1 SGHRS and CDR2 YFSETQ. There are 14 residues in the CDR3. Trimming took 2 bases from V and 6 from J, leaving 15 bases between them. The CDR3 nucleotides read TGCGCCAGCAGCTTTCGTTTACAGGGTGGCGAGCAGTACTTC. This gives the protein CASSFRLQGGEQYF. The full variable domain, its missing parts supplied by reference TRBV5-1 and TRBJ2-7, is KAGVTQTPRYLIKTRGQQVTLSCSPISGHRSVSWYQQTPGQGLQFLFEYFSETQRNKGNFPGRFSGRQFSNSRSEMNVSTLELGDSALYLCASSFRLQGGEQYFGPGTRLTVT.

The chain uses TRBV19 and TRBJ2-4; TRBD2 aligns across 16 bases. The V gene's germline CDR1 is LNHDA and CDR2 SQIVND (reference sequence). CDR3 length equals 19 residues. With 4 bases clipped from V and 3 bases from J, the junction kept 9 bases outside the gene matches. CDR3 bases: TGTGCCAGTAGTACACCGGGACTAGCGGGGGGGCACGGCAAAAACATTCAGTACTTC. It translates to CASSTPGLAGGHGKNIQYF. Looking up the rest from reference TRBV19 and TRBJ2-4 gives the full variable domain: DGGITQSPKYLFRKEGQNVTLSCEQNLNHDAMYWYRQDPGQGLRLIYYSQIVNDFQKGDIAEGYSVSREKKESFPLTVTSAQKNPTAFYLCASSTPGLAGGHGKNIQYFGAGTRLSVL.

V gene TRBV21-1 combines with J gene TRBJ2-6; the table names TRBD1, a call not compared with the DNA. TRBV21-1 represents a pseudogene. The CDR3 runs to 16 residues. The CDR3 sequence: CASDRQGYQGANVLTF. In DNA form, the CDR3 reads TGTGCCAGCGATCGCCAGGGGTATCAGGGGGCCAACGTCCTGACTTTC.

This clone was seen only a few times. The chain carries TRBV10-1 and TRBJ1-2; the D gene is possibly TRBD1 (5 bases). V was shortened by 5 bases and J by 6 bases, with 16 bases between the two germline ends. Germline values: CDR1 WNHNN, CDR2 SYGVQD (reference sequence). The CDR3 consists of 14 residues. The CDR3 nucleotides are TGCGCCAGCAGTCCTAGCGGGGGTTTTGATGGCTACACCTTC. Amino acid sequence: CASSPSGGFDGYTF.

The V and J genes are TRBV2 and TRBJ1-5, with D maybe TRBD1 (6 bases). Trimming stripped 5 bases from V and 5 bases from J, with 16 bases between. CDR1 and CDR2 from the germline V gene are SNHLY and FYNNEI. The CDR3 is 15 residues long. In DNA form, the CDR3 reads TGTGCCAGCAGTACCCCCGGGACACCCTATCAGCCCCAGCATTTT. It is translated as CASSTPGTPYQPQHF.

The chain uses TRBV5-1 and TRBJ2-6; 11 nucleotides match TRBD1. The V and J ends lost 4 bases and 4 bases, in that order; junction bases with no gene match: 7. From germline, CDR1 is SGHRS and CDR2 YFSETQ. This CDR3 has 17 residues. The CDR3 loop reads CASSAGQGAPGANVLTF. Here the CDR3 DNA reads TGCGCCAGCAGCGCCGGACAGGGGGCTCCCGGGGCCAACGTCCTGACTTTC.

As DNA, the CDR3 is TGCGCCAGCAGCTTGGACGGGAATAATGAAAAACTGTTTTTT. Translated: CASSLDGNNEKLFF. The rearrangement joins TRBV5-1 to TRBJ1-4; D is ambiguous. Germline CDR1 SGHRS, CDR2 YFSETQ. V was trimmed by 0 bases and J by 4 bases, leaving 7 bases between them. The CDR3 sequence is 14 residues long.

This chain uses TRBV4-1 with TRBJ2-7; TRBD1 aligns across 11 bases. V lost 5 bases and J lost 3; bases outside the gene matches: 6. Germline CDR1 MGHRA, CDR2 YSYEKL. The CDR3 runs 15 residues. As DNA, the CDR3 is TGCGCCAGCAGCATGGACAGGGGGCGAATCTACGAGCAGTACTTC. This translates into CASSMDRGRIYEQYF.

CDR3 sequence reads: CASSVAGGANNSPLHF. The DNA of the CDR3 is TGCGCCAGCAGCGTAGCAGGGGGCGCAAATAATTCACCCCTCCACTTT. The chain carries TRBV5-1 and TRBJ1-6; TRBD1 aligns across 8 bases. V lost 4 bases, J lost 5 bases, and 8 bases stayed unmatched. Germline-derived CDR1 and CDR2 are SGHRS and YFSETQ. This CDR3 region has 16 residues.

This chain links TRBV9 with TRBJ2-7, with D tentatively TRBD2 (5 bases). Trimming cost V 2 bases and J 3 bases, with 12 bases left between them. Germline values: CDR1 SGDLS, CDR2 YYNGEE. CDR3 length: 14 residues. The DNA for the CDR3 is TGTGCCAGCAGCGTTGGTTTTGGGAGCTACGAGCAGTACTTC. It codes for CASSVGFGSYEQYF.

V is TRBV11-3 and J is TRBJ2-1, with 8 nucleotides matching TRBD2. CDR1 and CDR2 from the germline V gene are SGHNT and YENEEA. V lost 0 bases and J lost 4; bases outside the gene matches: 5. The CDR3 loop spans 16 amino acids. The CDR3 reads CASSLDGGAHYNEQFF. The CDR3 region has the DNA TGTGCCAGCAGCTTAGACGGGGGGGCCCATTACAATGAGCAGTTCTTC.